These T cell receptor beta chains were read from a single sample in a study of shared clonotypes between healthy human individuals. The method was immunoSEQ multiplex PCR; TCRdb's version includes in-frame clones alone and lacks a portion of them. The data show millions of clones, about 92% seen once. Sequencing used naive CD4+ T cells from PBMCs. The receptors shown here come from a man younger than 30 in good health. Some clones in this sample may be carry-over from other donors' samples. Both conserved end residues are part of each CDR3. The D gene is left open where the match is weak. Some rows have no size entry. The others give once, few or many, or a class for an expanded clone.

size	V	J	D	DNA	CDR3
.	TRBV28	TRBJ1-2	TRBD1	TGTGCCAGCGGTACAGGACAGGGGGTAGACTATGGCTACACCTTC	CASGTGQGVDYGYTF
.	TRBV6-1	TRBJ1-5	TRBD1	TGTGCCAGCAGTGAATTAAGGACAGGGGTGCGGCAGCCCCAGCATTTT	CASSELRTGVRQPQHF
.	TRBV5-6	TRBJ2-1	TRBD2	TGTGCCAGCAGCTTAGGACTAGCGGGAGTTTATGAGCAGTTCTTC	CASSLGLAGVYEQFF
.	TRBV18	TRBJ2-1	.	TGTGCCAGCTCGCTACAGGGCGAGCAGTTCTTC	CASSLQGEQFF
once	TRBV2	TRBJ2-7	.	TGTGCCAGCAGTGGGTGGGGAGGCCGGGGTGGCGAGCAGTACTTC	CASSGWGGRGGEQYF
.	TRBV2	TRBJ2-7	.	TGTGCCAGCAGTGATTGGCCGAGAACTTACGAGCAGTACTTC	CASSDWPRTYEQYF
.	TRBV30	TRBJ2-7	TRBD1	TGTGCCTGGACGACAGGGGGCTACGAGCAGTACTTC	CAWTTGGYEQYF
.	TRBV28	TRBJ2-7	TRBD1	TGTGCCAGCAGTTTGGGACAGGCCGTTCACTACGAGCAGTACTTC	CASSLGQAVHYEQYF
once	TRBV18	TRBJ2-4	.	TGTGCCAGCTCACCTAGCAGGACGGTCAAAAACATTCAGTACTTC	CASSPSRTVKNIQYF
.	TRBV5-1	TRBJ2-5	.	TGCGCCAGCAGCTTGGCTTTCGGGGGTCGAGTTGGGGAGACCCAGTACTTC	CASSLAFGGRVGETQYF
.	TRBV5-4	TRBJ2-3	.	TGTGCCAGCAGCTTCGGGGGGCTAACAGATACGCAGTATTTT	CASSFGGLTDTQYF
.	TRBV5-1	TRBJ2-2	.	TGCGCCAGCAGCTTCGAGGGTCGGACCGGGGAGCTGTTTTTT	CASSFEGRTGELFF
few	TRBV7-2	TRBJ2-7	.	TGTGCCAGCAGCCGTATCCCCGGTTCGACAGGAACATACTTC	CASSRIPGSTGTYF
.	TRBV6-1	TRBJ1-2	TRBD1	TGTGCCAGCAGTGAGGGGACAGGGTTGTATGGCTACACCTTC	CASSEGTGLYGYTF
.	TRBV15	TRBJ2-2	TRBD2	TGTGCCACCAGCAGAGACCGGGACTACCCTACGGGTGGCACCGGGGAGCTGTTTTTT	CATSRDRDYPTGGTGELFF
.	TRBV5-6	TRBJ2-3	.	TGTGCCAGCAGCTTCAAGGAGGCAGATACGCAGTATTTT	CASSFKEADTQYF
.	TRBV7-9	TRBJ2-7	TRBD1	TGTGCCAGCACCCAACGGAGGGACAGGGGCTTGAGGGAGCAGTACTTC	CASTQRRDRGLREQYF
.	TRBV7-6	TRBJ2-3	.	TGTGCCAGCAGCTTAGCGAGCTCGAAAGGGACGGCAGATACGCAGTATTTT	CASSLASSKGTADTQYF
.	TRBV6-5	TRBJ2-7	.	TGTGCCAGCAGAGCTGGACAGCGCTACGAGCAGTACTTC	CASRAGQRYEQYF
.	TRBV27	TRBJ2-3	.	TGTGCCAGCAGACCACAGACAGATACGCAGTATTTT	CASRPQTDTQYF
.	TRBV7-6	TRBJ2-2	.	TGTGCCAGCAGCTTACAGGGAAACACCGGGGAGCTGTTTTTT	CASSLQGNTGELFF
.	TRBV30	TRBJ2-2	.	TGTGCCTGGAGGGCCCCGGGACGAGGCACCGGGGAGCTGTTTTTT	CAWRAPGRGTGELFF
few	TRBV28	TRBJ1-1	.	TGTGCCAGCAGGCGATCAGGGTGGACTGAAGCTTTCTTT	CASRRSGWTEAFF
.	TRBV19	TRBJ1-2	.	TGTGCCAGTAGTATTTGGGGGGAAGAGTTCTATGGCTACACCTTC	CASSIWGEEFYGYTF
.	TRBV15	TRBJ1-1	.	TGTGCCACCAGCTCCGAGGCCCTCAGGGCGATTTCGAACACTGAAGCTTTCTTT	CATSSEALRAISNTEAFF
.	TRBV28	TRBJ1-5	.	TGTGCCAGCAGTTCTCGGGACGGTTATAGCAATCAGCCCCAGCATTTT	CASSSRDGYSNQPQHF